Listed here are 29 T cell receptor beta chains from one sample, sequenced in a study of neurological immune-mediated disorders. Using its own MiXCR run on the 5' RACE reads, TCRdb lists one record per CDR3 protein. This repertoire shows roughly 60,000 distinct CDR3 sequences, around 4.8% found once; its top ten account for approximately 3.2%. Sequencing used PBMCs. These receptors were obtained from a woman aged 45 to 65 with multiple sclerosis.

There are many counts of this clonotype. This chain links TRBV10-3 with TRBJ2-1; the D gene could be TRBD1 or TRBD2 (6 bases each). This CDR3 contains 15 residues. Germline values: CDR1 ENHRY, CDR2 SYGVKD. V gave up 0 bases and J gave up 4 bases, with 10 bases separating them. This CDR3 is CAISESGGVYNEQFF. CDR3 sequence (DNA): TGTGCCATCAGTGAGTCCGGGGGCGTTTACAATGAGCAGTTCTTC.

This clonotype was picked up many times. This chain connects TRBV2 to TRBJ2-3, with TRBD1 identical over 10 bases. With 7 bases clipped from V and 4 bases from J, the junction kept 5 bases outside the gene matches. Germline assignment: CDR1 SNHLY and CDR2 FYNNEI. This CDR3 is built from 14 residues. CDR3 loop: CASTWDRGADTQYF. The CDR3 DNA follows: TGTGCCAGCACCTGGGACAGGGGAGCAGATACGCAGTATTTT.

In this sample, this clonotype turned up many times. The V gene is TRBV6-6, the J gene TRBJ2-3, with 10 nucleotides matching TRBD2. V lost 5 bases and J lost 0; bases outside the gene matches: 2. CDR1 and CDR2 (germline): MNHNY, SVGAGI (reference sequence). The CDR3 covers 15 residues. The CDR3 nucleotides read TGTGCCAGCAGTGCTAGCGGGGGAAGCACAGATACGCAGTATTTT. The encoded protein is CASSASGGSTDTQYF.

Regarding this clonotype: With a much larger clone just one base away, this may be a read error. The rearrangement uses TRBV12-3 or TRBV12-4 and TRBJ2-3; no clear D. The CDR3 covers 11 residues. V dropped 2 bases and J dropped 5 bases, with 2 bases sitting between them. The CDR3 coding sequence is TGTGCCAGCAGTTTAAGAGATACGCAGTATTTT. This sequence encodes CASSLRDTQYF.

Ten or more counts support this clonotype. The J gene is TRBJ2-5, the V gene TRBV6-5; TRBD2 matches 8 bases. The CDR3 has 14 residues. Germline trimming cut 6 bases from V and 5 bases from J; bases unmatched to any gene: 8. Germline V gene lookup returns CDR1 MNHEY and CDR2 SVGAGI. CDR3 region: CASSTGLARETQYF. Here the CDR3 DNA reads TGTGCCAGCAGCACAGGACTAGCCAGGGAGACCCAGTACTTC.

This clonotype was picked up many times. This CDR3 is CASVTGVTGANVLTF. CDR3 nucleotide sequence: TGCGCCAGTGTGACAGGGGTCACTGGGGCCAACGTCCTGACTTTC. The chain uses TRBV5-1 and TRBJ2-6; the match to TRBD1 covers 8 bases. CDR1 is SGHRS and CDR2 is YFSETQ in the germline V gene. CDR3 size: 15 residues. Trimming took 8 bases from V and 2 from J; bases not matched to a gene: 6.

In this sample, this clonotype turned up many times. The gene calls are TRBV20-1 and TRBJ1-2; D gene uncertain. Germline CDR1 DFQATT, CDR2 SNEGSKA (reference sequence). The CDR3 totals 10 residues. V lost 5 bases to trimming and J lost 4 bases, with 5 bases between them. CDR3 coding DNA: TGCAGTGCTGGTAGCTATGGCTACACCTTC. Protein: CSAGSYGYTF.

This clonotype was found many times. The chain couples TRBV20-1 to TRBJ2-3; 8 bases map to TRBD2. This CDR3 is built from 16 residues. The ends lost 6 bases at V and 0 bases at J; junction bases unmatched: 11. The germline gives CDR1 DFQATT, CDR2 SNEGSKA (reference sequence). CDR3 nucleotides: TGCAGTGCCGAACCCTTCAGCGGGAGTAGCACAGATACGCAGTATTTT. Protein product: CSAEPFSGSSTDTQYF.

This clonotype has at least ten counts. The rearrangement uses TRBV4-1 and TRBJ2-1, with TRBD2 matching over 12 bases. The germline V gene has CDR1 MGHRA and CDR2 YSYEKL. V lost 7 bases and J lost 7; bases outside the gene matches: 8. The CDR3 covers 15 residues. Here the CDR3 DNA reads TGCGCCAGCACCCCACGCCTAGCGGGAGGGAATGAGCAGTTCTTC. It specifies CASTPRLAGGNEQFF.

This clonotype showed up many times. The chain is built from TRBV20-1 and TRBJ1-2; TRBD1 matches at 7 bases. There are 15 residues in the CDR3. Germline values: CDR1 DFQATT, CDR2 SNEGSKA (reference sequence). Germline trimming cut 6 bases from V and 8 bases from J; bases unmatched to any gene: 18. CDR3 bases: TGCAGTGCCATAATGGCCAAACAGGGGCAGGGGGGCTACACCTTC. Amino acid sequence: CSAIMAKQGQGGYTF.

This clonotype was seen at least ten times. Here the CDR3 reads CSVEDPPSGRDTQYF. The CDR3 DNA follows: TGCAGCGTTGAAGACCCTCCATCGGGGAGAGATACGCAGTATTTT. The rearrangement uses TRBV29-1 and TRBJ2-3, with a weak D call TRBD2 (5 bases). Germline V lookup: CDR1 SQVTM, CDR2 ANQGSEA. V was clipped by 0 bases and J by 5 bases, with 15 bases between them. This CDR3 has 15 amino acids.

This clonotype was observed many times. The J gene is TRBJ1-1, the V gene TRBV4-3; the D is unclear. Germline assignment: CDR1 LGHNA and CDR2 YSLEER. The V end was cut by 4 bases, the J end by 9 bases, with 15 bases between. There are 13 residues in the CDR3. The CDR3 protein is CASSRGPLGQAFF. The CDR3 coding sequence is TGCGCCAGCAGCCGCGGACCTCTTGGGCAAGCTTTCTTT.

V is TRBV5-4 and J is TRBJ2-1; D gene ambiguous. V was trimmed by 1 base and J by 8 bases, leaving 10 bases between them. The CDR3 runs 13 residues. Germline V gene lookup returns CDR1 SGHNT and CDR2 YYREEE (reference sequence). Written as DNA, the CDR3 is TGTGCCAGCAGCTTGCCTATGGGTGATGAGCAGTTCTTC. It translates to CASSLPMGDEQFF. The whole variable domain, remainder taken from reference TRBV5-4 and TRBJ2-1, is ETGVTQSPTHLIKTRGQQVTLRCSSQSGHNTVSWYQQALGQGPQFIFQYYREEENGRGNFPPRFSGLQFPNYSSELNVNALELDDSALYLCASSLPMGDEQFFGPGTRLTVL.

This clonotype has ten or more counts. The CDR3 DNA follows: TGTGCCAGCAGCTCAAACATCAGGGGGATGAGCAATCAGCCCCAGCATTTT. This translates into CASSSNIRGMSNQPQHF. The J gene is TRBJ1-5, the V gene TRBV6-2 or TRBV6-3; the match to TRBD1 covers 7 bases. V dropped 6 bases and J dropped 1; count of bases not matched to a gene: 12. The CDR3 is 17 residues long. CDR1 is MNHEY, CDR2 SVGEGT, per germline.

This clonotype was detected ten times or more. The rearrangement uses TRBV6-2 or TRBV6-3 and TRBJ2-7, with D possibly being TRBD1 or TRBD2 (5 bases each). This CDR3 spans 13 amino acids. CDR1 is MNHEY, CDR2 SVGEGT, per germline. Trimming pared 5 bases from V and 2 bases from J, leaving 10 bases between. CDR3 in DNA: TGTGCCAGCAGTGGGGACCCCACCTACGAGCAGTACGTC. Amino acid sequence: CASSGDPTYEQYV.

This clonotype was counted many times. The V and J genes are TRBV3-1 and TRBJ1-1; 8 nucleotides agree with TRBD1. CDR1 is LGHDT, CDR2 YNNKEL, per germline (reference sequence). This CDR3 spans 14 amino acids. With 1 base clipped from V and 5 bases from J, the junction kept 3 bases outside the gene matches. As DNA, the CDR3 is TGTGCCAGCAGCCAAGGGCAGGGGGCTACTGAAGCTTTCTTT. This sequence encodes CASSQGQGATEAFF.

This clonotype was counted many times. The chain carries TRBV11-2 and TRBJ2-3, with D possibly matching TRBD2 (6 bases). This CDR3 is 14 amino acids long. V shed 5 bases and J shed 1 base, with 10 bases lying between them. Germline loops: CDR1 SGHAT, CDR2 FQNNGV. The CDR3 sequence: CASSRLVRTDTQYF. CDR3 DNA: TGTGCCAGCAGCCGACTAGTGCGCACAGATACGCAGTATTTT. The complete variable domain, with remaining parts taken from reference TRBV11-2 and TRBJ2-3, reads EAGVAQSPRYKIIEKRQSVAFWCNPISGHATLYWYQQILGQGPKLLIQFQNNGVVDDSQLPKDRFSAERLKGVDSTLKIQPAKLEDSAVYLCASSRLVRTDTQYFGPGTRLTVL.

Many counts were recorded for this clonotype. In nucleotides, the CDR3 is TGTGCCAGCAGCCGCGGACAGGATACTGAAGCTTTCTTT. Its protein product is CASSRGQDTEAFF. The V and J genes are TRBV7-9 and TRBJ1-1; 7 positions agree with TRBD1. The ends lost 5 bases at V and 5 bases at J; junction bases unmatched: 5. The V gene's germline CDR1 is SEHNR and CDR2 FQNEAQ (reference sequence). The CDR3 has 13 residues. The entire variable domain, with the rest obtained from reference TRBV7-9 and TRBJ1-1, is as follows: DTGVSQNPRHKITKRGQNVTFRCDPISEHNRLYWYRQTLGQGPEFLTYFQNEAQLEKSRLLSDRFSAERPKGSFSTLEIQRTEQGDSAMYLCASSRGQDTEAFFGQGTRLTVV.

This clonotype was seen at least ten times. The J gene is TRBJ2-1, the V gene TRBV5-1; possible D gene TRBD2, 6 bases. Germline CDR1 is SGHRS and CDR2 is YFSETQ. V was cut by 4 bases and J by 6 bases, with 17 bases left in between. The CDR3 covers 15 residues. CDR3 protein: CASSGIPGAGNEQFF. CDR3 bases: TGCGCCAGCAGCGGGATCCCGGGAGCGGGCAATGAGCAGTTCTTC.

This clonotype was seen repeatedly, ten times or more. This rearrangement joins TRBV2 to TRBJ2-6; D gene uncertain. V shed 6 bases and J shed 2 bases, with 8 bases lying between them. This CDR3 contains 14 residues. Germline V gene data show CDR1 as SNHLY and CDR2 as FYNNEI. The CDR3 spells CASRGVTGANVLTF. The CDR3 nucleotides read TGTGCCAGCAGAGGAGTGACTGGGGCCAACGTCCTGACTTTC.

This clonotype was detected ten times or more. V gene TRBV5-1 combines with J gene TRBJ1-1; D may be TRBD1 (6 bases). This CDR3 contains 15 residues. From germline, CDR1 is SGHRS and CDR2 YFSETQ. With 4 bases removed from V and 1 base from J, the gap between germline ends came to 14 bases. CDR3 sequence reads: CASSAGGGGNTEAFF. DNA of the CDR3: TGCGCCAGCAGCGCGGGTGGAGGGGGGAACACTGAAGCTTTCTTT. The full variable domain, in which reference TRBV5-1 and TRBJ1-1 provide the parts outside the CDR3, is KAGVTQTPRYLIKTRGQQVTLSCSPISGHRSVSWYQQTPGQGLQFLFEYFSETQRNKGNFPGRFSGRQFSNSRSEMNVSTLELGDSALYLCASSAGGGGNTEAFFGQGTRLTVV.

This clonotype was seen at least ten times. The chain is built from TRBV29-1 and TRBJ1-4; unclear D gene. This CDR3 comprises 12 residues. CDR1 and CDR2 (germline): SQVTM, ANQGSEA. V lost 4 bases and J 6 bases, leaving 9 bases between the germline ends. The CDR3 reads CSVGGVDEKLFF. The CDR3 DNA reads TGCAGCGTTGGGGGTGTGGATGAAAAACTGTTTTTT.

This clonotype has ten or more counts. In nucleotides, the CDR3 is TGTGCCAGCAGCCAATGGTCAGGAGAGGATGAGCAGTTCTTC. Residues: CASSQWSGEDEQFF. V gene TRBV7-9 combines with J gene TRBJ2-1; D remains ambiguous. The V end was cut by 5 bases, the J end by 8 bases, with 16 bases between. CDR1 SEHNR and CDR2 FQNEAQ come from the germline V gene (reference sequence). This CDR3 has 14 residues.

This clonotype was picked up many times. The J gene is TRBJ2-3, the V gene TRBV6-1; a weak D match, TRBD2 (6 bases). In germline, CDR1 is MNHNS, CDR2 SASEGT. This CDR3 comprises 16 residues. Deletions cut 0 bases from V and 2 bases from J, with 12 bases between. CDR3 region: CASSEARGWPTDTQYF. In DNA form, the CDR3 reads TGTGCCAGCAGTGAAGCGCGGGGCTGGCCCACAGATACGCAGTATTTT.

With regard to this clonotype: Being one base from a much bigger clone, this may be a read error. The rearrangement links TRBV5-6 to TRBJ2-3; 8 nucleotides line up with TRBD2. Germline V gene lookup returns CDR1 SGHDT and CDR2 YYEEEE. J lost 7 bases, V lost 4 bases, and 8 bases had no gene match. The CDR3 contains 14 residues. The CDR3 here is CASSQGIAGYTQYF. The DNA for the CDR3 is TGTGCCAGCAGCCAAGGAATAGCGGGGTATACGCAGTATTTT.

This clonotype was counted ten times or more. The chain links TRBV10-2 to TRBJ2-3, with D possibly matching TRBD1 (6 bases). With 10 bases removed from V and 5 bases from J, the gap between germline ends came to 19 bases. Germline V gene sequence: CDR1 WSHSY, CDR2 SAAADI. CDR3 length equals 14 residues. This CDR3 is CATQDSTLQDTQYF. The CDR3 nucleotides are TGCGCCACCCAGGACAGCACCCTCCAAGATACGCAGTATTTT.

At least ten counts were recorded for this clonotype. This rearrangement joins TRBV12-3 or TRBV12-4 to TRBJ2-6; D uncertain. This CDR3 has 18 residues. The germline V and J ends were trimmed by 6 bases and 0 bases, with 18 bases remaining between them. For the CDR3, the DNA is TGTGCCAGCAGCTCCGACCGGACCCCTCTCTCTGGGGCCAACGTCCTGACTTTC. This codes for CASSSDRTPLSGANVLTF.

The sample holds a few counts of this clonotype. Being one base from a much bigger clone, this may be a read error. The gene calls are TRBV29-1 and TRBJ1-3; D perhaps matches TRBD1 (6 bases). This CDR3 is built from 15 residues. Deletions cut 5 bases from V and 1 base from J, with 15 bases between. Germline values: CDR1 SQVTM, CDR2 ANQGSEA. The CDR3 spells CSVKDWGQSGNTIYF. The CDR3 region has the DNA TGCAGCGTTAAGGATTGGGGACAATCTGGAAACACCATATATTTT.

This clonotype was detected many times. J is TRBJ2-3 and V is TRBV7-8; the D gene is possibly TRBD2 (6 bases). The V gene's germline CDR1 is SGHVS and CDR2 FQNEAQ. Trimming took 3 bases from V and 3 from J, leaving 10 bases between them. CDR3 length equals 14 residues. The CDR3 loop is CASSFLGTTDTQYF. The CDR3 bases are TGTGCCAGCAGCTTCCTAGGGACTACAGATACGCAGTATTTT.